This T cell receptor beta chain was recorded in a study of CD8 T cells in ankylosing spondylitis. Study conclusions and caveats: In ankylosing spondylitis blood, a motif of about eight highly homologous TCR beta variants appeared characteristic.

The CDR3 covers 19 residues. The germline V gene encodes CDR1 KGHDR and CDR2 SFDVKD. The trim removed 1 base at V and 1 base at J, leaving 9 bases unmatched. Quantitative barcoded 5'-RACE was used to prepare TCR beta libraries. MiXCR was run by TCRdb on the 5' RACE reads, yielding one entry per CDR3 protein. Of 200,000 to 250,000 distinct CDR3 sequences detected, around 19% appear once; the ten largest clones hold about 39%. This clonotype was detected only a few times. What it recognizes is unknown. The TCR sequence derives from a male donor with ankylosing spondylitis. The sequenced sample was blood, either unsorted or a sorted T cell fraction (not recorded which). The chain links TRBV24-1 to TRBJ2-2, with TRBD1 identical over 9 bases. CDR3 bases: TGTGCCACCAGTGATTTAGGGATGGGACAGGGAAAGAACACCGGGGAGCTGTTTTTT. Translating gives CATSDLGMGQGKNTGELFF.